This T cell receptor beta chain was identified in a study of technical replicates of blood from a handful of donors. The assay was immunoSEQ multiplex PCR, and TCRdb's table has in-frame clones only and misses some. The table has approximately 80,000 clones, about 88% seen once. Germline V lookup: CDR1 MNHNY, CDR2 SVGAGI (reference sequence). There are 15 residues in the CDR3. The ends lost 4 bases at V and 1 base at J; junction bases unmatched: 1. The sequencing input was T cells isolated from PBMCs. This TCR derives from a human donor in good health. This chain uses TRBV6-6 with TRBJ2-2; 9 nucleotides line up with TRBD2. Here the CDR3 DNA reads TGTGCCAGCAGTTCAGCGGGAGGGAACACCGGGGAGCTGTTTTTT. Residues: CASSSAGGNTGELFF.